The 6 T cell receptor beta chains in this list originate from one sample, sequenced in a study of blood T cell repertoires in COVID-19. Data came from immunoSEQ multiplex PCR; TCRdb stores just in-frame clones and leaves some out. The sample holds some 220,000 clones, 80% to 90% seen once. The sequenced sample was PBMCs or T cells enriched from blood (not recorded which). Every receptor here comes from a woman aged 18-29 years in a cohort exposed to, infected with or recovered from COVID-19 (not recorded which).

The CDR3 loop reads CASSHKPPSGSTDTQYF. The CDR3 DNA is TGTGCCAGCAGCCATAAACCGCCTAGCGGTAGCACAGATACGCAGTATTTT. This rearrangement joins TRBV27 to TRBJ2-3, with 7 nucleotides matching TRBD2. With 6 bases clipped from V and 0 bases from J, the junction kept 12 bases outside the gene matches. The CDR3 loop spans 17 amino acids. CDR1 and CDR2 from the germline V gene are MNHEY and SMNVEV (reference sequence).

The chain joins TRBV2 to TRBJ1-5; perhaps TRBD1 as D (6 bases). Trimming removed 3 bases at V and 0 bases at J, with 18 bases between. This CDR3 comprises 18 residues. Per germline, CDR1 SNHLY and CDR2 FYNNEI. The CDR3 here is CASSDSGAKIYSNQPQHF. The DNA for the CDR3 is TGTGCCAGCAGTGACTCAGGGGCCAAGATATATAGCAATCAGCCCCAGCATTTT.

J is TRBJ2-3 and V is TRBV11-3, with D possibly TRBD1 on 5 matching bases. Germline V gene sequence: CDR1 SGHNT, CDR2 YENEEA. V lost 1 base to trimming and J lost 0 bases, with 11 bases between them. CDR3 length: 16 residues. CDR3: CASSLVAGPSTDTQYF. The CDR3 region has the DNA TGTGCCAGCAGCTTAGTGGCAGGGCCTAGCACAGATACGCAGTATTTT.

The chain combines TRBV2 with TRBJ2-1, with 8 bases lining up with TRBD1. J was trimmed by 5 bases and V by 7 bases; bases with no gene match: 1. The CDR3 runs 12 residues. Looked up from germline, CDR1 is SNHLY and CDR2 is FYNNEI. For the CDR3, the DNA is TGTGCCAGCAAACAGGGGGACAATGAGCAGTTCTTC. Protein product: CASKQGDNEQFF.

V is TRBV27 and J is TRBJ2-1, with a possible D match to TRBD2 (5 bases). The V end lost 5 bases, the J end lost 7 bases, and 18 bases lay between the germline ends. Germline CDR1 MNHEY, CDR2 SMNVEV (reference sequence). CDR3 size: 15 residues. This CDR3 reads CASSLTSLAVNEQFF. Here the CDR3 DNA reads TGTGCCAGCAGTCTAACAAGCCTAGCAGTAAATGAGCAGTTCTTC.

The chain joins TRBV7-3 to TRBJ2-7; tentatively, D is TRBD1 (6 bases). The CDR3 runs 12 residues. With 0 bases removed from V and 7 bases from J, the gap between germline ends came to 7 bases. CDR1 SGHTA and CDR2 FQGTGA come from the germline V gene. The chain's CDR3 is CASSLTGGEQYF. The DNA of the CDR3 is TGTGCCAGCAGCTTAACAGGGGGTGAGCAGTACTTC. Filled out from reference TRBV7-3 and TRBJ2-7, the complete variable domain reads GAGVSQTPSNKVTEKGKYVELRCDPISGHTALYWYRQSLGQGPEFLIYFQGTGAADDSGLPNDRFFAVRPEGSVSTLKIQRTERGDSAVYLCASSLTGGEQYFGPGTRLTVT.